Listed below are T cell receptor beta chains from one sample, sequenced in a study of blood T cell repertoires in COVID-19. Repertoires were generated with immunoSEQ multiplex PCR, while TCRdb's copy carries only in-frame clones and drops some. The sample has some 100,000 clones, approximately 84% seen once. Sequenced input: peripheral blood. Source of these receptors: a woman aged 60 to 75 with acute or convalescent COVID-19. The CDR3 runs from the conserved cysteine through the conserved F or W. The order of the fields is J gene, clone size, V gene, D gene, CDR3 protein. D genes are given only for firm matches. Expanded clones are given a class, and other clones once, few, many or no size at all.

>TRBJ1-2|.|TRBV7-2|.
CASSTATGTIDGRGYTF
>TRBJ1-2|.|TRBV10-3|.
CAISESRGHGYTF
>TRBJ1-2|.|TRBV5-6|TRBD1
CASSPDTGDYGYTF
>TRBJ1-1|.|TRBV10-3|.
CAISGNRDTEAFF
>TRBJ1-6|.|TRBV2|.
CASSEGRRHSPLHF
>TRBJ1-2|.|TRBV6-2/TRBV6-3|.
CASSYRGPDGYTF
>TRBJ2-1|.|TRBV5-1|.
CASSLGGGTETNEQFF
>TRBJ1-2|.|TRBV9|TRBD1
CASSVGTALSYGYTF
>TRBJ1-1|.|TRBV2|.
CASSVDGQITEAFF
>TRBJ2-7|.|TRBV5-1|.
CASSLGATSYEQYF
>TRBJ1-3|.|TRBV7-2|.
CASSPQISGNTIYF
>TRBJ1-1|.|TRBV5-1|.
CASSLDKQNTEAFF
>TRBJ2-2|.|TRBV28|.
CASSGAGGNTGELFF
>TRBJ2-7|.|TRBV5-3|TRBD1
CARSKQGAYKYEQYF
>TRBJ1-1|.|TRBV11-2|.
CASSPSNLPNF
>TRBJ2-7|.|TRBV10-2|TRBD1
CASREGQGIYEQYF
>TRBJ2-2|.|TRBV3-1/TRBV3-2|.
CASSPELELFF
>TRBJ2-7|once|TRBV29-1|TRBD1
CSVAPGTGGLEQYF
>TRBJ2-7|.|TRBV6-5|TRBD1
CASSYGTETYEQYF
>TRBJ1-5|once|TRBV27|.
CASRPFPVNQPQHF
>TRBJ1-2|.|TRBV28|.
CASRPDPSYGYTF
>TRBJ2-1|.|TRBV2|.
CASRGRGQAYNEQFF